The entry below describes one TCR beta chain. The V segment lost 3 bases and the J segment 6 bases; nucleotides outside the gene matches: 6. There are 15 residues in the CDR3. In germline, CDR1 is LNHDA, CDR2 SQIVND (reference sequence). This record comes from a study of cytomegalovirus exposure and HLA in healthy donors. TCRdb keeps only in-frame clones here, not all; method: immunoSEQ multiplex PCR. Of about 180,000 clones listed, 86% were seen once; the top ten hold roughly 2.7%. The chain recombines TRBV19 with TRBJ1-2, with 11 bases identical to TRBD1. The sequence was collected from a man aged 18 to 30 in good health and CMV-seropositive. Specimen: PBMCs. The CDR3 DNA is TGTGCCAGTAGTATCCTCGGACAGGGGGCAGATGGCTACACCTTC. Translated: CASSILGQGADGYTF.